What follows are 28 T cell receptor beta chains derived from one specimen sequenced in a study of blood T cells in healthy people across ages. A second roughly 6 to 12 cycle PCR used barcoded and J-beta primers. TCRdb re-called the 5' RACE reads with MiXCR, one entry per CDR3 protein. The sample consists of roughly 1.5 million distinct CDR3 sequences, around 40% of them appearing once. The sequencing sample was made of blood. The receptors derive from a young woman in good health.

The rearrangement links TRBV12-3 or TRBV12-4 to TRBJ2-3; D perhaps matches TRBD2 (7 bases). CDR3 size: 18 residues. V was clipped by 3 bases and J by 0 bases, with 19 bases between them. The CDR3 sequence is CASSFGIGGTTSTDTQYF. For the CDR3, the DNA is TGTGCCAGCAGTTTCGGAATAGGGGGGACTACTAGCACAGATACGCAGTATTTT.

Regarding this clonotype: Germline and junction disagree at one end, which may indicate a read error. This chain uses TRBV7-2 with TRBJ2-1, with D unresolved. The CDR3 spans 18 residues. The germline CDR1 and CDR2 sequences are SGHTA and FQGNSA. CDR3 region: CASSLVGILRSSYNGQFF. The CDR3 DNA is TGTGCCAGCAGCTTAGTGGGAATTTTGCGGAGCTCCTACAATGGGCAGTTCTTC.

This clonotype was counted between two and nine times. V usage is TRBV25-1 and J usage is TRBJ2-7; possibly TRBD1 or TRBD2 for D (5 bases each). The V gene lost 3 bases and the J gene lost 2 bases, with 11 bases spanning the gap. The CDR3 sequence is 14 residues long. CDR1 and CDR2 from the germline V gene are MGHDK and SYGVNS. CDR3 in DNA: TGTGCCAGCAGTGAGCCGGGACGGACCTACGAGCAGTACTTC. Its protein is CASSEPGRTYEQYF.

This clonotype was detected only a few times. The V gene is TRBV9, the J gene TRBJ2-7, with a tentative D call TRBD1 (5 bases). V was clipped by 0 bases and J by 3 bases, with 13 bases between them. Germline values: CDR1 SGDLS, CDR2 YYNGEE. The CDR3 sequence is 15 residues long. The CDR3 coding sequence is TGTGCCAGCAGCGTAGATGGCAGGGTGGACTACGAGCAGTACTTC. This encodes CASSVDGRVDYEQYF. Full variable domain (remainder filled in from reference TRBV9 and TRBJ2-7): DSGVTQTPKHLITATGQRVTLRCSPRSGDLSVYWYQQSLDQGLQFLIQYYNGEERAKGNILERFSAQQFPDLHSELNLSSLELGDSALYFCASSVDGRVDYEQYFGPGTRLTVT.

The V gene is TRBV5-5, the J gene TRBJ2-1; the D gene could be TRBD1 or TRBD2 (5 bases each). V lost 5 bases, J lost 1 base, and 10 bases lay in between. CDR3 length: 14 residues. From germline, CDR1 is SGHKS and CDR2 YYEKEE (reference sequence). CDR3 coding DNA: TGTGCCAGCAGTTTCAGGGAGTCCTACAATGAGCAGTTCTTC. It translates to CASSFRESYNEQFF.

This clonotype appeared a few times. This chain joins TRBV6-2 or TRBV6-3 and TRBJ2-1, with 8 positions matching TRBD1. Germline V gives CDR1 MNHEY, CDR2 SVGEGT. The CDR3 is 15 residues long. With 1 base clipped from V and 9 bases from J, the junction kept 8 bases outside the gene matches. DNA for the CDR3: TGTGCCAGCAGTTACTGGCAGGGGGCGTTTATTGAGCAGTTCTTC. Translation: CASSYWQGAFIEQFF.

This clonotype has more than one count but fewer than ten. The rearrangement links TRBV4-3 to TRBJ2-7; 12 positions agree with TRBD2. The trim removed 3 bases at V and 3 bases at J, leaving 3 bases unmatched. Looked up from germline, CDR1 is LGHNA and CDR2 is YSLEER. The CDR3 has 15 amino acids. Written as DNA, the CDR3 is TGCGCCAGCAGCCATGCTAGCGGGGGGGGCTACGAGCAGTACTTC. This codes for CASSHASGGGYEQYF.

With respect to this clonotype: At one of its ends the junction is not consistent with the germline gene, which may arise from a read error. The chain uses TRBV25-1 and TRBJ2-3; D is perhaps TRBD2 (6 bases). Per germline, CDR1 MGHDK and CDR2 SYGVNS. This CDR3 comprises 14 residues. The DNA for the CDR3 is TGTGTCAGCAGTACTCGGGGGACTCTAGATACGCAGTATTTT. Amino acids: CVSSTRGTLDTQYF.

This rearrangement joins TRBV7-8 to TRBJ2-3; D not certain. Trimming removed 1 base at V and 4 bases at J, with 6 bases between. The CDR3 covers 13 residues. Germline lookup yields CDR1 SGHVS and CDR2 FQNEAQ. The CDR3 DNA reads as TGTGCCAGCAGCTTAGTAGTCCCAGATACGCAGTATTTT. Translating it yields CASSLVVPDTQYF. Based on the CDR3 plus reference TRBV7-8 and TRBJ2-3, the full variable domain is GAGVSQSPRYKVAKRGQDVALRCDPISGHVSLFWYQQALGQGPEFLTYFQNEAQLDKSGLPSDRFFAERPEGSVSTLKIQRTQQEDSAVYLCASSLVVPDTQYFGPGTRLTVL.

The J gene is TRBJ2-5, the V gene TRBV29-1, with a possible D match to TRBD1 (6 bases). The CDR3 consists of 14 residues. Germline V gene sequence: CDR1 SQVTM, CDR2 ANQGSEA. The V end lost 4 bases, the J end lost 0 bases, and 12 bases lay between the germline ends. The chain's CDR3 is CSVVRPGDQETQYF. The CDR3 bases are TGCAGCGTTGTACGGCCAGGGGACCAAGAGACCCAGTACTTC.

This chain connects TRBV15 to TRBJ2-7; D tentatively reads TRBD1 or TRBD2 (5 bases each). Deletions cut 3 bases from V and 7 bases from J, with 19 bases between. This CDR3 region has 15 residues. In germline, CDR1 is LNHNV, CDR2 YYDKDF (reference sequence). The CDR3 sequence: CATSRVDGTGDEQYF. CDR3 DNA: TGTGCCACCAGCAGGGTGGACGGGACCGGCGATGAGCAGTACTTC.

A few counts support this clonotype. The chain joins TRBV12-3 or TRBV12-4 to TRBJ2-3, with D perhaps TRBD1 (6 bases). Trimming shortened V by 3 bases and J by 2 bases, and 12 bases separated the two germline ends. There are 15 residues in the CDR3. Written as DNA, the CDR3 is TGTGCCAGCAGTTTTTTCGGACAGACCACAGATACGCAGTATTTT. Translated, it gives CASSFFGQTTDTQYF.

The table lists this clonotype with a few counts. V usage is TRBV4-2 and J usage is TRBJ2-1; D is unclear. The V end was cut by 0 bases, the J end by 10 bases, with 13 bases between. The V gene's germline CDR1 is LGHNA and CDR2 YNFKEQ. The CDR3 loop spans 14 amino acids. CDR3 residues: CASSQERYPQEQFF. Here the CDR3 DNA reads TGTGCCAGCAGCCAAGAACGCTACCCCCAAGAGCAGTTCTTC.

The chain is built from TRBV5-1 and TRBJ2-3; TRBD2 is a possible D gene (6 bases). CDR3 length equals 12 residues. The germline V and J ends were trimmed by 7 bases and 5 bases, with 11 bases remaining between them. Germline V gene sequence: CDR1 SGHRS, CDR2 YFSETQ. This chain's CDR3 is CASPMEGDTQYF. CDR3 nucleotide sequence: TGCGCCAGCCCCATGGAGGGAGATACGCAGTATTTT.

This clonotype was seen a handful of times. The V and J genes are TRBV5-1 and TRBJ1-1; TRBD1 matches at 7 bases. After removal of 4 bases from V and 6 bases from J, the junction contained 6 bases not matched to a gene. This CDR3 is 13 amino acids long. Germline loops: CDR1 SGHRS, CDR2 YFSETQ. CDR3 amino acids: CASSGRDSPEAFF. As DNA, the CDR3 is TGCGCCAGCAGCGGCCGGGACAGCCCTGAAGCTTTCTTT.

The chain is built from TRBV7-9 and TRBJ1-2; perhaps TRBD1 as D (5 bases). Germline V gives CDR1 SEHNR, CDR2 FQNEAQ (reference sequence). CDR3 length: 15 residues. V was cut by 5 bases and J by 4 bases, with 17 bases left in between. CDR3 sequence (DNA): TGTGCCAGCAGCCCCTGGGACCTGGGGGGCTATGGCTACACCTTC. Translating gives CASSPWDLGGYGYTF.

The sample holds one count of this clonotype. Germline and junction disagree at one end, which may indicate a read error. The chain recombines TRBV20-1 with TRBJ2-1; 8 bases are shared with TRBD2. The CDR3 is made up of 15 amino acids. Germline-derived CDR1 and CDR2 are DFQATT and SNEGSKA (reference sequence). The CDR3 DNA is TGCAGTGCTCCCCCGTGGGTAGCGGGGTTTAATGAGCGGTTCTTC. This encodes CSAPPWVAGFNERFF.

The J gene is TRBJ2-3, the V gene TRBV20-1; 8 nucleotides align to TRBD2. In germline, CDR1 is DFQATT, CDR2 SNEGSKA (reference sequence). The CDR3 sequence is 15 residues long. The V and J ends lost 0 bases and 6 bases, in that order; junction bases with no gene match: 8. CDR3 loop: CSARDPQRESDTQYF. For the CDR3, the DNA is TGCAGTGCTAGAGATCCCCAGCGGGAGAGTGATACGCAGTATTTT.

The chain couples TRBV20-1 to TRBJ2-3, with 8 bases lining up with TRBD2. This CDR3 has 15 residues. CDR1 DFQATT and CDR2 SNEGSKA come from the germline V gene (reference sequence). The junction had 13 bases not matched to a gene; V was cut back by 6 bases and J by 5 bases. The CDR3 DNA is TGCAGTGCACCAAGGAGTAGCGGGATTTTAGATACGCAGTATTTT. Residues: CSAPRSSGILDTQYF.

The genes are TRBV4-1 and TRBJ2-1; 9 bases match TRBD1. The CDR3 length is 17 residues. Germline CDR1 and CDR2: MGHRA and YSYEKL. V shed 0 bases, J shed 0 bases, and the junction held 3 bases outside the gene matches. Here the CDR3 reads CASSQEGQGSSYNEQFF. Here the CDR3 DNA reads TGCGCCAGCAGCCAAGAAGGACAGGGGAGCTCCTACAATGAGCAGTTCTTC.

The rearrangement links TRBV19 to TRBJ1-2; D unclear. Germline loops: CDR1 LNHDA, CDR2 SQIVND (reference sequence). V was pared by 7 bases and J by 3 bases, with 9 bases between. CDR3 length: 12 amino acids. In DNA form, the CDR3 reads TGTGCCAGTAATGTGGGTGACTATGGCTACACCTTC. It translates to CASNVGDYGYTF.

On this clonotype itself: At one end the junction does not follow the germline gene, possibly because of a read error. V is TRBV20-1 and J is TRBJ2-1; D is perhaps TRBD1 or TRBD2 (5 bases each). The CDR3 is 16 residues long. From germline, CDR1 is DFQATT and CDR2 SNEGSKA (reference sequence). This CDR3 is CSVRLGVGGLGNEQFF. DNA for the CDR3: TGCAGTGTTAGACTGGGTGTTGGGGGATTAGGCAATGAGCAGTTCTTC.

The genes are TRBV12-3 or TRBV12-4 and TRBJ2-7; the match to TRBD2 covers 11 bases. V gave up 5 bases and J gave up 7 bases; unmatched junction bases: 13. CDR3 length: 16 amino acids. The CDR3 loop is CASSTRSGGAVAEQYF. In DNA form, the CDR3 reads TGTGCCAGCAGTACACGTAGCGGGGGGGCGGTTGCTGAGCAGTACTTC.

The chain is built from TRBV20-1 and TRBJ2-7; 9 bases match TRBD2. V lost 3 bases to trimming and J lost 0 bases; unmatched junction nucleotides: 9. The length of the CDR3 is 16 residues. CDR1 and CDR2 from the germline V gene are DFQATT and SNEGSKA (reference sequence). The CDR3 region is CSASRLAGRTSYEQYF. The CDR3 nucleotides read TGCAGTGCTAGTCGGCTAGCGGGAAGAACCTCCTACGAGCAGTACTTC.

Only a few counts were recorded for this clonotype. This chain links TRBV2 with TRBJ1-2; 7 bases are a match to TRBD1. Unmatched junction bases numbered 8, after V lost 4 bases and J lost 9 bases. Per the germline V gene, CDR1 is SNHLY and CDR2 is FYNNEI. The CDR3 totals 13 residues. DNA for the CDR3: TGTGCCAGCAGTGGAGTTCGACAGGGACGCTACACCTTC. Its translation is CASSGVRQGRYTF. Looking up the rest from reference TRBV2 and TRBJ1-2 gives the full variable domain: EPEVTQTPSHQVTQMGQEVILRCVPISNHLYFYWYRQILGQKVEFLVSFYNNEISEKSEIFDDQFSVERPDGSNFTLKIRSTKLEDSAMYFCASSGVRQGRYTFGSGTRLTVV.

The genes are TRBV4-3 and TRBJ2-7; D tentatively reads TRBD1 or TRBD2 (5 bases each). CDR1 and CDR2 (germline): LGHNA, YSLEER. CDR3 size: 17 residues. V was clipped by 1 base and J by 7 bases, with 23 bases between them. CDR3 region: CASSQGDLWSLYDEQYF. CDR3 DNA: TGCGCCAGCAGCCAAGGGGACCTGTGGAGCCTGTACGATGAGCAGTACTTC.

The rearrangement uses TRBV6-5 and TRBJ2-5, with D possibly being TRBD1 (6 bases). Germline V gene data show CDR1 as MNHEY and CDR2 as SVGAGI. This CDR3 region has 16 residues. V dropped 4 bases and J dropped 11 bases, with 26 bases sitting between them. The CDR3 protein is CASSSSQGSSYNEQYF. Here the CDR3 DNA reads TGTGCCAGCAGTTCGTCCCAGGGGTCCTCCTACAATGAGCAGTACTTC.

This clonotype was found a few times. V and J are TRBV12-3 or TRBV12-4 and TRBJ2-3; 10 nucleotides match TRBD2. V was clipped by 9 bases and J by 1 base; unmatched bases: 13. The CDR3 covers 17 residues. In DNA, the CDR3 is TGTGCCAGTATTAGGGGGCTAGCGGGGGTCCGCACAGATACGCAGTATTTT. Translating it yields CASIRGLAGVRTDTQYF.